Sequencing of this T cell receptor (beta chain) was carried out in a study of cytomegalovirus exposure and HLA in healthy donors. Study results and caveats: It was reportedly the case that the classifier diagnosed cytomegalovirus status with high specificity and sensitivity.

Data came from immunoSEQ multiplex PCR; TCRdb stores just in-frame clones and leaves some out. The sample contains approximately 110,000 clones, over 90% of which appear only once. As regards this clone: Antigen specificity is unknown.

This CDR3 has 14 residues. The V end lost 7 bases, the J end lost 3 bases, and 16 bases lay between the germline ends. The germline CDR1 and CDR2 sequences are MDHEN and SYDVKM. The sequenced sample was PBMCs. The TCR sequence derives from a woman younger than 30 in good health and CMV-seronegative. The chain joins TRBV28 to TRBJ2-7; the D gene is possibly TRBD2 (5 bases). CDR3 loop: CASNPQEDGYEQYF. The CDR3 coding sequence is TGTGCCAGCAATCCTCAGGAGGACGGCTACGAGCAGTACTTC.